These 9 T cell receptor beta chains came from one sample sequenced in a study of shared clonotypes between healthy human individuals. This table comes from immunoSEQ multiplex PCR, and its TCRdb copy is limited to in-frame clones, with some not included. The repertoire holds 2,500,000 or so clones, with about 92% as singletons. Sequenced sample: naive CD4+ T cells sorted from blood. As to subset: CD45RA+ positively selected. These receptor sequences come from a man aged 18 to 29 in good health.

The chain employs TRBV11-2 and TRBJ2-3; D gene unclear. Trimming removed 3 bases at V and 4 bases at J, with 14 bases between. The germline gives CDR1 SGHAT, CDR2 FQNNGV. The length of the CDR3 is 15 residues. The CDR3 region has the DNA TGTGCCAGCAGCTTCCCCGGTCGACCCCCAGATACGCAGTATTTT. Translation gives CASSFPGRPPDTQYF. The variable domain in full, with the rest retrieved from reference TRBV11-2 and TRBJ2-3, is EAGVAQSPRYKIIEKRQSVAFWCNPISGHATLYWYQQILGQGPKLLIQFQNNGVVDDSQLPKDRFSAERLKGVDSTLKIQPAKLEDSAVYLCASSFPGRPPDTQYFGPGTRLTVL.

The chain is built from TRBV2 and TRBJ2-7, with 7 bases aligning to TRBD2. V lost 9 bases and J lost 5; bases outside the gene matches: 13. Germline assignment: CDR1 SNHLY and CDR2 FYNNEI. This CDR3 has 14 residues. In nucleotides, the CDR3 is TGTGCCAGTAAGTCAGGGAGGGTTTCGCACGAGCAGTACTTC. Translation: CASKSGRVSHEQYF.

CDR3 sequence: CASSVDASGALQFF. As DNA, the CDR3 is TGTGCCAGCAGCGTAGACGCGAGCGGCGCGCTCCAGTTCTTC. The gene calls are TRBV9 and TRBJ2-1; a weak D match, TRBD2 (5 bases). Germline V gene lookup returns CDR1 SGDLS and CDR2 YYNGEE. The V and J ends lost 0 bases and 13 bases respectively, with 17 bases between them. This CDR3 spans 14 amino acids.

V gene TRBV2 combines with J gene TRBJ2-5; tentatively, D is TRBD1 or TRBD2 (7 bases each). This CDR3 contains 16 residues. Germline V gene data show CDR1 as SNHLY and CDR2 as FYNNEI. V was trimmed by 4 bases and J by 1 base, leaving 16 bases between them. The CDR3 reads CASSAPQGGRQETQYF. The CDR3 region has the DNA TGTGCCAGCAGTGCGCCTCAGGGGGGGCGCCAAGAGACCCAGTACTTC.

Of note for this clone: Within the sample, other DNA sequences also encode this same CDR3. The chain employs TRBV4-1 and TRBJ2-7, with 7 bases matching TRBD1. The CDR3 sequence is 14 residues long. V trimming: 2 bases; J trimming: 2 bases; junction bases outside the gene matches: 3. Germline V lookup: CDR1 MGHRA, CDR2 YSYEKL. The CDR3 is CASSQYRGPYEQYF. CDR3 DNA: TGCGCCAGCAGCCAATACAGGGGACCCTACGAGCAGTACTTC.

The chain is built from TRBV30 and TRBJ1-1; a possible D gene is TRBD1 (5 bases). CDR3 length: 15 amino acids. V was clipped by 4 bases and J by 1 base, with 16 bases between them. CDR1 GTSNPN and CDR2 SVGIG come from the germline V gene (reference sequence). CDR3 sequence reads: CAWTPIGERNTEAFF. DNA for the CDR3: TGTGCCTGGACCCCTATAGGGGAAAGGAACACTGAAGCTTTCTTT. The complete variable domain, with remaining parts taken from reference TRBV30 and TRBJ1-1, reads SQTIHQWPATLVQPVGSPLSLECTVEGTSNPNLYWYRQAAGRGLQLLFYSVGIGQISSEVPQNLSASRPQDRQFILSSKKLLLSDSGFYLCAWTPIGERNTEAFFGQGTRLTVV.

This clone has just a few counts. Other DNA sequences in this sample translate to the same CDR3. The gene calls are TRBV10-3 and TRBJ1-2, with 7 bases that match TRBD1. Germline CDR1 is ENHRY and CDR2 is SYGVKD. The junction had 1 base not matched to a gene; V was cut back by 10 bases and J by 2 bases. The CDR3 has 11 amino acids. CDR3 coding DNA: TGTGCCACGACAGGGAACTATGGCTACACCTTC. Amino acid sequence: CATTGNYGYTF.

The CDR3 protein is CAWSVAKGAGEKLFF. As DNA, the CDR3 is TGTGCCTGGAGTGTTGCCAAGGGGGCCGGCGAAAAACTGTTTTTT. The chain has TRBV30 and TRBJ1-4, with TRBD1 matching over 7 bases. CDR1 and CDR2 from the germline V gene are GTSNPN and SVGIG (reference sequence). Losses at the gene ends were 0 bases for V and 8 bases for J; bases not matched to a gene: 9. CDR3 length: 15 residues.

This clone came up a few times. V and J are TRBV6-1 and TRBJ2-7; D not certain. Germline loops: CDR1 MNHNS, CDR2 SASEGT. The V end lost 1 base, the J end lost 0 bases, and 7 bases lay between the germline ends. The length of the CDR3 is 14 residues. DNA for the CDR3: TGTGCCAGCAGTGAAGGGCTGTTCTCCTACGAGCAGTACTTC. Residues: CASSEGLFSYEQYF.